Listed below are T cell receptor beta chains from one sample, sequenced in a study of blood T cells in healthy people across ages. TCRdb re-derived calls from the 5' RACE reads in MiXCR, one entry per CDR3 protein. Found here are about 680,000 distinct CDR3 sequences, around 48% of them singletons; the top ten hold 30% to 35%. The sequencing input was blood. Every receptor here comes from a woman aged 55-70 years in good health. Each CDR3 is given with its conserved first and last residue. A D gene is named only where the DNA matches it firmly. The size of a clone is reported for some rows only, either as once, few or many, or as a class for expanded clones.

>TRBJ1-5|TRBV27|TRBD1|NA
TGTGCCAGCAGCCTGGACAGGGGGTATCAGCCCCAGCATTTT
CASSLDRGYQPQHF
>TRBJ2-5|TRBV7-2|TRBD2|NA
TGTGCCAGCAGCTTAGGCTGGGGCGGGGGCCAAGAGACCCAGTACTTC
CASSLGWGGGQETQYF
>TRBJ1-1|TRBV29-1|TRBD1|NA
TGCAGCGTTGCCGGACAGGGGACGTTGAACACTGAAGCTTTCTTT
CSVAGQGTLNTEAFF
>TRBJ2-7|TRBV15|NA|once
TGTGCCACCAGCAGAGAAAATCAGGGCTGGGCCTACGAGCAGTACTTC
CATSRENQGWAYEQYF
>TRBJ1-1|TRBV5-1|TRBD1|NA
TGCGCCAGCAGGACAGGGCCAGCTTTCTTT
CASRTGPAFF
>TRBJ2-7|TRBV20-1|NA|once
TGCAGTGCTAAGATTGGACTTTGCGAGCAGTACTTC
CSAKIGLCEQYF
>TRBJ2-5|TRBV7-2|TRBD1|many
TGTGCCAGCAGCCCGTCGACTAGGGACAGGGAGACCCAGTACTTC
CASSPSTRDRETQYF
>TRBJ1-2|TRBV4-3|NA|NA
TGCGCCAGCAGCCAAGTCAGGGGTCACGGCTACACCTTC
CASSQVRGHGYTF
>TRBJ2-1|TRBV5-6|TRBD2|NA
TGTGCCAGCACCCCATTGAAGCGGGAGTTCGATGAGCAGTTCTTC
CASTPLKREFDEQFF
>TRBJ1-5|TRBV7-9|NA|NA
TGTGCCAGCAGCTTAACCGGGGCAGGGGATCAGCCCCAGCATTTT
CASSLTGAGDQPQHF
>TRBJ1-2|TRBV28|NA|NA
TGTGCCAGCAGCCAAGGGGCAGCCTCCATCTATGGCTACACCTTC
CASSQGAASIYGYTF
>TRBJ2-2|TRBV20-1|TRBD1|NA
TGCAGTGCTAGGAACCGACAGGGGATTCACACCGGGGAGCTGTTTTTT
CSARNRQGIHTGELFF
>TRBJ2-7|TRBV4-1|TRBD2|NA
TGCGCCAGCAGCCAAGTGACTAGCGGGAGGGCCGGCGAGCAGTACTTC
CASSQVTSGRAGEQYF
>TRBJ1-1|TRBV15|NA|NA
TGTGCCACCAGCAGAGATCCCAGTTGGAACACTGAAGCTTTCTTT
CATSRDPSWNTEAFF